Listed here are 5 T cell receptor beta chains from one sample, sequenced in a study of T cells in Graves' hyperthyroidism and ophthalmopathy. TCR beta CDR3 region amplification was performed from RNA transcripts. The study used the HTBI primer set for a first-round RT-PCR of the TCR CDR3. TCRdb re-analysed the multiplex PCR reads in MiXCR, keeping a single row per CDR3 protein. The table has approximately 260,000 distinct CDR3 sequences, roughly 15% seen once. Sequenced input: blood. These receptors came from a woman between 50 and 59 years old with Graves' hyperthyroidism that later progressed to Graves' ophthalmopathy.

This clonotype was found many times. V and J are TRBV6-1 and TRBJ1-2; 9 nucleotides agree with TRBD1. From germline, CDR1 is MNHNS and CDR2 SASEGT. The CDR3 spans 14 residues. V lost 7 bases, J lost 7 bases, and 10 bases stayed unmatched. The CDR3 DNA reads TGTGCCAGCACCCCAGCACAGGGGGCGCGTGGCTACACCTTC. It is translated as CASTPAQGARGYTF.

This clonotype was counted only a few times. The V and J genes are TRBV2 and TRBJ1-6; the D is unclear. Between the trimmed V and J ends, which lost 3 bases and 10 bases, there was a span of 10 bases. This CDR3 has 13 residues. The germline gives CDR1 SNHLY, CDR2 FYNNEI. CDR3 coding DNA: TGTGCCAGCAGTGATAGGACGCAGTCACCCCTCCACTTT. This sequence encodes CASSDRTQSPLHF.

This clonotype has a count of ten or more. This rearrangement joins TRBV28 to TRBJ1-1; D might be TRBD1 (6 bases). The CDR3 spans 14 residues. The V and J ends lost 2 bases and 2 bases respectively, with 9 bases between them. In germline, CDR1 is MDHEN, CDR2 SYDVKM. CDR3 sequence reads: CASSLGGANTEAFF. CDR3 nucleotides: TGTGCCAGCAGTTTAGGGGGGGCTAACACTGAAGCTTTCTTT.

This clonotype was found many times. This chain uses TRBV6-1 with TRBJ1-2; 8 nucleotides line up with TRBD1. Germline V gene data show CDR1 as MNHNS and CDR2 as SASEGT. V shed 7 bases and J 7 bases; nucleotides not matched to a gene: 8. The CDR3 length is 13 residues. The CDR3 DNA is TGTGCCAGCACCCCAAGGGGGACAGGTGGCTACACCTTC. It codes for CASTPRGTGGYTF.

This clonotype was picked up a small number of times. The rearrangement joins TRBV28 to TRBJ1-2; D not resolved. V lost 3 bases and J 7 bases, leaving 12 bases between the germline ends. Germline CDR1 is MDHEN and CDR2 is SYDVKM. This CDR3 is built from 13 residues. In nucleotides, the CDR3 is TGTGCCAGCAGTTTGAAAAACGCAAGTGGCTACACCTTC. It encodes CASSLKNASGYTF.